Sequencing of this T cell receptor (beta chain) was carried out in a study of OX40 agonist ivuxolimab in advanced cancers. Measured with immunoSEQ multiplex PCR; TCRdb has only the in-frame clones, and not every one. Altogether about 91,000 clones are present, 87% being singletons, with the ten largest covering approximately 0.54%. This CDR3 has 15 residues. Deletions cut 3 bases from V and 3 bases from J, with 14 bases between. CDR1 and CDR2 from the germline V gene are MGHRA and YSYEKL. The rearrangement joins TRBV4-1 to TRBJ1-2; D is unclear. The specimen comprised CD4+ or CD8+ T cells sorted from blood, sampled in a trial of the OX40 agonist ivuxolimab. The TCR was taken from an adult with an advanced solid tumor such as melanoma, head and neck, liver or kidney cancer. The CDR3 DNA reads as TGCGCCAGCAGCCAGGGAGACTCCTTCCACTATGGCTACACCTTC. Protein product: CASSQGDSFHYGYTF.